The clone carrying this TCR beta chain came up a few times. Its antigen is unidentified. The data originate from a study of vaccination and CD4 T cells after COVID-19. In the study overall: The convalescents comprised six males and four females, two of them Hispanic.

The CDR3 is 12 residues long. With V trimmed by 4 bases and J by 7 bases, 3 bases remained unmatched. CDR1 SGHRS and CDR2 YFSETQ come from the germline V gene. Cultured CD4+ T-cell DNA underwent Oncomine TCR Beta short-read sequencing. Using its own MiXCR run on the PCR reads, TCRdb lists one record per CDR3 protein. This sample has about 25,000 distinct CDR3 sequences, with about 54% found just once. Treatment given: approximately nine-day PBMC culture with coronavirus spike peptide pools or control peptides (ViraFEST assay). Replacement of half the medium with fresh IL-2 medium took place on days 3 and 7.

The specimen sequenced was CD4+ T cells from blood, cultured in vitro. J is TRBJ1-1 and V is TRBV5-1; 8 bases map to TRBD1. This TCR was sampled from a human donor who had recovered from COVID-19. The CDR3 protein is CASSTQGDEAFF. CDR3 bases: TGCGCCAGCAGCACACAGGGGGATGAAGCTTTCTTT.